The 28 T cell receptor beta chains reported below all come from one sample, sequenced in a study of regulatory T cells in long-lasting Graves disease (dated by TCRdb to the early 2020s). The library was prepared using multiplex PCR. Reads for this sample came from an Illumina HiSeq 4000. iRepertoire HTBI primers and Arm-PCR amplification of CDR3 regions were used to construct TCR beta libraries. The public reads were reprocessed in TCRdb via fastp at Q25 and MiXCR, keeping in-frame beta chains. Duplicate CDR3 protein sequences are folded into a single record with the most common DNA and genes. In all, the sample holds about 540,000 distinct CDR3 sequences, and less than 15% of those were seen once. In total, the top ten clones hold over 7.5% of the sample. This sample's time point label indicates: newly diagnosed GD, antithyroid drugs for less than 3 months. For both TCR sequencing and RNA sequencing, RNA was extracted from PBMCs in TRIzol.

These data are also associated with another study on T cells in Graves' hyperthyroidism and ophthalmopathy.

The sample consisted of peripheral blood mononuclear cells (PBMCs), taken at new diagnosis, from a patient treated with antithyroid drugs. Receptors originate from a man aged 25 to 40 with Graves disease. Donor details come from another sample of the same person, matched by shared clones.

This clonotype was seen a handful of times. The chain recombines TRBV12-3 or TRBV12-4 with TRBJ2-3; the match to TRBD2 covers 9 bases. The CDR3 runs 15 residues. V lost 4 bases to trimming and J lost 5 bases; unmatched junction nucleotides: 7. This chain's CDR3 is CASSWSSGNRDTQYF. The CDR3 DNA sequence: TGTGCCAGCAGTTGGTCTAGCGGGAATCGAGATACGCAGTATTTT.

This clonotype occurred many times. The CDR3 sequence is CSATPGTSGFNEQFF. As DNA, the CDR3 is TGCAGTGCTACCCCCGGGACTAGCGGGTTCAATGAGCAGTTCTTC. This chain connects TRBV20-1 to TRBJ2-1; 12 positions agree with TRBD2. V was pared by 4 bases and J by 6 bases, with 7 bases of the junction left unmatched. The CDR3 loop spans 15 amino acids. Per the germline V gene, CDR1 is DFQATT and CDR2 is SNEGSKA (reference sequence).

The chain is built from TRBV18 and TRBJ2-7; 14 positions match TRBD2. The CDR3 consists of 18 residues. In germline, CDR1 is KGHSH, CDR2 LQKENI. Trimming removed 2 bases from V and 3 bases from J; junction bases left unmatched: 9. For the CDR3, the DNA is TGTGCCAGCTCACCAAAGGCGCCTGGGACTAGCGGGAGCTACGAGCAGTACTTC. As protein: CASSPKAPGTSGSYEQYF.

In its sample, this clonotype was seen many times. The chain couples TRBV20-1 to TRBJ2-5, with D possibly being TRBD1 (6 bases). The CDR3 sequence is 14 residues long. Germline V CDR1 and CDR2: DFQATT, SNEGSKA (reference sequence). With 1 base removed from V and 5 bases from J, the gap between germline ends came to 14 bases. CDR3 DNA sequence: TGCAGTGCTAGAGGGGGGCCCGGGTTGGAGACCCAGTACTTC. Protein sequence: CSARGGPGLETQYF.

This clonotype was found many times. V gene TRBV27 combines with J gene TRBJ2-3; TRBD2 matches at 10 bases. CDR1 and CDR2 (germline): MNHEY, SMNVEV (reference sequence). This CDR3 region has 17 residues. Losses at the gene ends were 3 bases for V and 7 bases for J; bases not matched to a gene: 13. The CDR3 sequence is CASSLDLRSGRVNTQYF. Written as DNA, the CDR3 is TGTGCCAGCAGTTTGGATCTTCGCAGCGGGAGGGTGAATACGCAGTATTTT.

The V call is TRBV5-1, the J call TRBJ2-5, with D maybe TRBD2 (7 bases). This CDR3 has 19 residues. V was pared by 0 bases and J by 5 bases, with 26 bases between. Looked up from germline, CDR1 is SGHRS and CDR2 is YFSETQ. The DNA of the CDR3 is TGCGCCAGCAGCTTGGTAAACCCCGGGGGGCAGGGCCGAACGGAGACCCAGTACTTC. Translating gives CASSLVNPGGQGRTETQYF. The entire variable domain, with the rest obtained from reference TRBV5-1 and TRBJ2-5, is as follows: KAGVTQTPRYLIKTRGQQVTLSCSPISGHRSVSWYQQTPGQGLQFLFEYFSETQRNKGNFPGRFSGRQFSNSRSEMNVSTLELGDSALYLCASSLVNPGGQGRTETQYFGPGTRLLVL.

V and J are TRBV20-1 and TRBJ2-3, with D possibly being TRBD2 (5 bases). V lost 3 bases and J lost 4, with 11 bases in between. The CDR3 length is 13 residues. Germline CDR1 reads DFQATT; CDR2 reads SNEGSKA (reference sequence). For the CDR3, the DNA is TGCAGTGCTAGTACTAGATCGGCAGATACGCAGTATTTT. Its translation: CSASTRSADTQYF.

This clonotype showed up many times. The chain uses TRBV2 and TRBJ2-3; TRBD2 agrees at 8 bases. The germline gives CDR1 SNHLY, CDR2 FYNNEI. The CDR3 consists of 16 residues. V was clipped by 0 bases and J by 5 bases; unmatched bases: 7. Here the CDR3 DNA reads TGTGCCAGCAGTGAAGCTTCTAGCGGGCTGGGAGATACGCAGTATTTT. Its translation: CASSEASSGLGDTQYF.

This clonotype was seen at least ten times. The CDR3 is CASSLVQDGANEQFF. Here the CDR3 DNA reads TGCGCCAGCAGCTTGGTACAGGACGGGGCCAATGAGCAGTTCTTC. The V call is TRBV5-1, the J call TRBJ2-1; D may correspond to TRBD1 or TRBD2 (5 bases each). The CDR3 is 15 amino acids. The ends were cut back, 0 bases at V and 6 bases at J, with 13 bases in the middle. Germline V CDR1 and CDR2: SGHRS, YFSETQ.

This clonotype was counted at least ten times. The chain couples TRBV28 to TRBJ2-1, with TRBD2 matching 7 bases. Losses at the gene ends were 3 bases for V and 13 bases for J; bases not matched to a gene: 15. The germline V gene encodes CDR1 MDHEN and CDR2 SYDVKM. The CDR3 runs 15 residues. The CDR3 DNA reads TGTGCCAGCAGTTTTAGTGGGAGGGCCCCCTTAACCCAGTTCTTC. It yields the protein CASSFSGRAPLTQFF.

The chain uses TRBV2 and TRBJ1-1; D remains unclear. There are 14 residues in the CDR3. With 6 bases removed from V and 0 bases from J, the gap between germline ends came to 11 bases. Germline V gene sequence: CDR1 SNHLY, CDR2 FYNNEI. In DNA form, the CDR3 reads TGTGCCAGCAGCGCCGGGCCACTGAACACTGAAGCTTTCTTT. It codes for CASSAGPLNTEAFF.

This clonotype was counted at least ten times. The rearrangement links TRBV12-3 or TRBV12-4 to TRBJ2-7; D call uncertain. Trimming pared 2 bases from V and 0 bases from J, leaving 8 bases between. CDR3 size: 14 residues. This CDR3 is CASSLSSDSYEQYF. DNA of the CDR3: TGTGCCAGCAGTTTAAGCAGCGACTCCTACGAGCAGTACTTC.

The chain combines TRBV9 with TRBJ1-4, with D maybe TRBD1 (5 bases). CDR3 length: 15 residues. Germline lookup yields CDR1 SGDLS and CDR2 YYNGEE. Trimming took off 0 bases at V and 2 bases at J, with 8 bases between the two ends. Here the CDR3 reads CASSVVWGTNEKLFF. In DNA form, the CDR3 reads TGTGCCAGCAGCGTAGTGTGGGGGACTAATGAAAAACTGTTTTTT.

This chain connects TRBV6-4 to TRBJ2-1, with TRBD2 matching over 9 bases. From germline, CDR1 is MRHNA and CDR2 SNTAGT. Trimming removed 5 bases from V and 8 bases from J; junction bases left unmatched: 10. The CDR3 runs 15 residues. In nucleotides, the CDR3 is TGTGCCAGCAGTAGGGATACTAGCGGGTTCTATGAGCAGTTCTTC. Its protein is CASSRDTSGFYEQFF.

V and J are TRBV2 and TRBJ1-2; D is unresolved. Trimming left V 7 bases short and J 8 bases short, with 14 bases between. CDR3 length equals 12 residues. Germline values: CDR1 SNHLY, CDR2 FYNNEI. This CDR3 reads CASNRADYGYTF. DNA of the CDR3: TGTGCCAGCAATAGGGCGGATTACGGCTACACCTTC.

This clonotype was seen a few times. The V call is TRBV28, the J call TRBJ2-3; 8 bases map to TRBD2. This CDR3 has 15 residues. V shed 4 bases, J shed 0 bases, and the junction held 3 bases outside the gene matches. CDR1 is MDHEN, CDR2 SYDVKM, per germline. CDR3 DNA sequence: TGTGCCAGCAGTTCCGGGACTAGAAGCACAGATACGCAGTATTTT. This sequence encodes CASSSGTRSTDTQYF. Full variable domain (outside the CDR3, taken from reference TRBV28 and TRBJ2-3): DVKVTQSSRYLVKRTGEKVFLECVQDMDHENMFWYRQDPGLGLRLIYFSYDVKMKEKGDIPEGYSVSREKKERFSLILESASTNQTSMYLCASSSGTRSTDTQYFGPGTRLTVL.

Concerning this clonotype itself: This could be a read error, since a much larger clone is one nucleotide away. V and J are TRBV12-3 or TRBV12-4 and TRBJ2-5; weak D call: TRBD1 (7 bases). Trimming took off 3 bases at V and 7 bases at J, with 18 bases between the two ends. This CDR3 contains 15 residues. The CDR3 spells CASSFGGHQGGTQYF. CDR3 sequence (DNA): TGTGCCAGCAGTTTTGGGGGACATCAGGGGGGGACCCAGTACTTC.

The V gene is TRBV6-2 or TRBV6-3, the J gene TRBJ2-1; D may be TRBD1 (5 bases). Germline V CDR1 and CDR2: MNHEY, SVGEGT. The CDR3 spans 13 residues. The V end lost 5 bases, the J end lost 7 bases, and 12 bases lay between the germline ends. Written as DNA, the CDR3 is TGTGCCAGCAGTGAATTTGGGGCGAATGAGCAGTTCTTC. It yields the protein CASSEFGANEQFF.

Comment on this clonotype: This sequence may be a read error, since a much larger clone differs from it by one base. V is TRBV5-8 and J is TRBJ2-1; 13 nucleotides align to TRBD2. Germline V CDR1 and CDR2: SGHTS, YDEGEE. The CDR3 covers 17 residues. Trimming took 1 base from V and 8 from J; bases not matched to a gene: 9. The chain's CDR3 is CASSLNWTSGSRYEQFF. In DNA, the CDR3 is TGTGCCAGCAGCTTGAATTGGACTAGCGGGAGTCGGTATGAGCAGTTCTTC. The full variable domain, in which reference TRBV5-8 and TRBJ2-1 provide the parts outside the CDR3, is EAGVTQSPTHLIKTRGQQATLRCSPISGHTSVYWYQQALGLGLQFLLWYDEGEERNRGNFPPRFSGRQFPNYSSELNVNALELEDSALYLCASSLNWTSGSRYEQFFGPGTRLTVL.

Notes on this clonotype: A much larger clone lies a single base off, so this may be a read error. The chain employs TRBV20-1 and TRBJ2-1; D is perhaps TRBD1 (6 bases). The CDR3 is 14 amino acids. V lost 6 bases, J lost 10 bases, and 22 bases lay in between. The germline CDR1 and CDR2 sequences are DFQATT and SNEGSKA (reference sequence). For the CDR3, the DNA is TGCAGTGCCATCGGACAGTTCAGCTCCTACGAGCAGTTCTTC. This gives the protein CSAIGQFSSYEQFF.

About this clonotype itself: Since the CDR3 does not end with the conserved phenylalanine or tryptophan, this likely comes from a read error. The chain is built from TRBV12-3 or TRBV12-4 and TRBJ1-2; D may be TRBD1 (5 bases). The CDR3 extends over 14 amino acids. Trimming removed 7 bases at V and 4 bases at J, with 16 bases between. The CDR3 DNA reads as TGTGCCAGCACCAAGGGGTCGATGATCTATGGCTACACCTAC. Its protein is CASTKGSMIYGYTY.

This clonotype was detected many times. The V call is TRBV27, the J call TRBJ2-3; 10 bases align to TRBD1. V dropped 0 bases and J dropped 4; count of bases not matched to a gene: 4. The CDR3 sequence is 16 residues long. CDR1 and CDR2 (germline): MNHEY, SMNVEV (reference sequence). The DNA for the CDR3 is TGTGCCAGCAGTTTATCGGTGACAGGGGGCTCAGATACGCAGTATTTT. Residues: CASSLSVTGGSDTQYF.

This clonotype has ten or more counts. The CDR3 DNA reads TGTGCCAGCCCGGGGGAACATGGCTACACCTTC. Translated: CASPGEHGYTF. The gene calls are TRBV6-1 and TRBJ1-2; D perhaps matches TRBD1 (5 bases). CDR1 and CDR2 from the germline V gene are MNHNS and SASEGT. CDR3 length equals 11 residues. V dropped 8 bases and J dropped 6 bases, with 10 bases sitting between them.

This clonotype was detected many times. The chain combines TRBV12-3 or TRBV12-4 with TRBJ2-2; D is ambiguous. The CDR3 runs to 14 residues. With 3 bases removed from V and 3 bases from J, the gap between germline ends came to 8 bases. The CDR3 sequence: CASSFNSYTGELFF. The CDR3 nucleotides read TGTGCCAGCAGTTTCAACAGCTACACCGGGGAGCTGTTTTTT.

This clonotype was counted ten times or more. V is TRBV7-6 and J is TRBJ2-7, with D tentatively TRBD1 (6 bases). The CDR3 extends over 15 amino acids. CDR1 is SGHVS, CDR2 FNYEAQ, per germline. Between the trimmed V and J ends, which lost 5 bases and 0 bases, there was a span of 14 bases. The CDR3 bases are TGTGCCAGCAGCCTAACAGGGATGAGCTCCTACGAGCAGTACTTC. The encoded protein is CASSLTGMSSYEQYF.

This clonotype was seen repeatedly, ten times or more. The chain couples TRBV2 to TRBJ2-1; D uncertain. Germline values: CDR1 SNHLY, CDR2 FYNNEI. V was shortened by 4 bases and J by 0 bases, with 7 bases between the two germline ends. The CDR3 has 14 residues. Written as DNA, the CDR3 is TGTGCCAGCAGTGGCCAGGTCTCCTACAATGAGCAGTTCTTC. It encodes CASSGQVSYNEQFF.

The rearrangement links TRBV2 to TRBJ2-3; D ambiguous. V lost 3 bases and J lost 1, with 8 bases in between. The CDR3 extends over 14 amino acids. Germline V lookup: CDR1 SNHLY, CDR2 FYNNEI. The CDR3 nucleotides are TGTGCCAGCAGTGATCTTAAGGGCACAGATACGCAGTATTTT. This encodes CASSDLKGTDTQYF.

The chain is built from TRBV5-1 and TRBJ1-1; D not resolved. Deletions cut 1 base from V and 0 bases from J, with 16 bases between. CDR1 SGHRS and CDR2 YFSETQ come from the germline V gene. The CDR3 spans 17 residues. CDR3 sequence reads: CASSLWTRGQVNTEAFF. CDR3 sequence (DNA): TGCGCCAGCAGCTTGTGGACGAGAGGTCAAGTGAACACTGAAGCTTTCTTT.